This T cell receptor beta chain was found in a study of T-cell reconstitution after alpha-beta-depleted transplantation in children. Study results and caveats: A year post-transplant, T-cell counts and diversity derived mostly from newly produced T cells.

The authors prepared the TCRbeta library with unique molecular identifiers. MiXCR, applied by TCRdb to the PCR reads, yields one record per CDR3 protein. This table holds 200,000 or so distinct CDR3 sequences, about 6% found once. The V gene lost 3 bases and the J gene lost 2 bases, with 14 bases spanning the gap. This CDR3 spans 15 amino acids. Germline V gives CDR1 SGHAT, CDR2 FQDESV (reference sequence). This clonotype was recorded at least ten times. Its antigen is not known. The origin of this receptor is a girl less than two years old with combined immunodeficiency, due to receive a stem cell transplant. The sequences come from PBMCs, collected before TCRalphabeta/CD19-depleted stem cell transplant. The J gene is TRBJ2-7, the V gene TRBV11-1; tentatively, D is TRBD1 (6 bases). The CDR3 region has the DNA TGTGCCAGCAGCTTCTCTTTCGACAGGACCTACGAGCAGTACTTC. Translation: CASSFSFDRTYEQYF.